The entry that follows covers one TCR beta chain sequence. Its cognate antigen is unknown. Each donor supplied approximately 10 milliliters of peripheral blood. Each sample had at least 6 million PBMCs isolated. The V and J ends lost 5 bases and 2 bases respectively, with 13 bases between them. Germline V gene data show CDR1 as MNHNY and CDR2 as SVGAGI (reference sequence). The CDR3 covers 14 residues. For the second PCR, which ran for 7 to 11 cycles, a sample-barcoded 5' primer and a J-beta primer mix were used. TCRdb recomputed calls from the 5' RACE reads with MiXCR, one row per CDR3 protein. The table lists hundreds of thousands of distinct CDR3 sequences, more than 55% of them singletons, with roughly 24% in the top ten. The record originates from a study of blood T cells in healthy people across ages. Regarding the study as a whole: Donor CMV infection status was unknown, possibly confounding age-related changes in expanded clonotypes.

The chain is built from TRBV6-6 and TRBJ2-7; D not resolved. Specimen: blood. The sequence was collected from a man in his forties in good health. CDR3: CASSPSYPAYEQYF. CDR3 coding DNA: TGTGCCAGCAGTCCTTCTTACCCCGCCTACGAGCAGTACTTC.